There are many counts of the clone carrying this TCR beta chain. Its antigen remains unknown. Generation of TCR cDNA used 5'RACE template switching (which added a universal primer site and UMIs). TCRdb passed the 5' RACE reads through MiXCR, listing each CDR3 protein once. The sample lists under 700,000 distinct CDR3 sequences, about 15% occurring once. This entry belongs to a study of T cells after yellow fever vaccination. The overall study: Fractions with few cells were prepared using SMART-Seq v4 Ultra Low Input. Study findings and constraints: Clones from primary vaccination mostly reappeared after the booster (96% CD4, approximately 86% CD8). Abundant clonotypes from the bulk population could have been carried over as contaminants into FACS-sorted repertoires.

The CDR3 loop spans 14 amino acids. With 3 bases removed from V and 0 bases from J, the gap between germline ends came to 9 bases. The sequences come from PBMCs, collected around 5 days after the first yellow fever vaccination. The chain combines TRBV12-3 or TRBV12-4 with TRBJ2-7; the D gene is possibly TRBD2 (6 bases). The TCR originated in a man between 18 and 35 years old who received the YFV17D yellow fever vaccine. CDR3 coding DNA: TGTGCCAGCAGTTTGGAGGGGAGCTCCTACGAGCAGTACTTC. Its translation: CASSLEGSSYEQYF.